The rows below give T cell receptor beta chains drawn from one sample of a study of blood T cell repertoires in COVID-19. Some clones are missing from TCRdb's copy, which holds only in-frame ones; the method was immunoSEQ multiplex PCR. Altogether 250,000 to 350,000 clones are present, around nine tenths being singletons, with the ten largest covering over 6%. The sequenced sample consisted of PBMCs or T cells enriched from blood (not recorded which). All receptors derive from a middle-aged woman who had recovered from COVID-19. Both conserved end residues are part of each CDR3. Each record gives: V gene, D gene, clone size, J gene, CDR3 DNA, CDR3 protein. A D gene is named only where the DNA matches it firmly. Some rows have no size entry. The others give once, few or many, or a class for an expanded clone.

TRBV28	-	-	TRBJ1-1	TGTGCCACCGAGATATTCAGGGCAAACACTGAAGCTTTCTTT	CATEIFRANTEAFF
TRBV4-3	-	-	TRBJ2-1	TGCGCCAGCAGCCAAGGGGCGGGTCTAGCAAATGAGCAGTTCTTC	CASSQGAGLANEQFF
TRBV15	-	once	TRBJ1-3	TGTGCCACCAGCGAGCGGAAGGGTTATGGAAACACCATATATTTT	CATSERKGYGNTIYF
TRBV21-1	-	once	TRBJ2-7	TGTGCCAGCTCCCACCTCCCCGAATGTAGCGTTACCTACGAGCAGTACTTC	CASSHLPECSVTYEQYF
TRBV3-1/TRBV3-2	TRBD2	-	TRBJ2-7	TGTGCCAGCAGCCACGCCGGGACTAGCGGGCCCAGGCGCTACGAGCAGTACTTC	CASSHAGTSGPRRYEQYF
TRBV18	TRBD1	-	TRBJ1-3	TGTGCCAGCTCACCAGTGACAGGGGTGATCTCTGGAAACACCATATATTTT	CASSPVTGVISGNTIYF
TRBV11-2	TRBD2	-	TRBJ2-7	TGTGCCAGCAGCTTTTGGGGGAGGGCCGGGGAGCAGTACTTC	CASSFWGRAGEQYF
TRBV6-5	TRBD1	-	TRBJ1-3	TGTGCCAGCAGTTTTGGGACAGATTCTGGAAACACCATATATTTT	CASSFGTDSGNTIYF
TRBV4-1	TRBD1	-	TRBJ1-4	TGCGCCAGCAGCCATGCCGACAGGGGGCGGGTTGAAAAACTGTTTTTT	CASSHADRGRVEKLFF
TRBV28	TRBD1	-	TRBJ1-2	TGTGCCAGCAGTTTAATAGGGACAGGGCCGCGTGGCTACACCTTC	CASSLIGTGPRGYTF
TRBV7-2	-	-	TRBJ1-6	TGTGCCAGCAGCTTAGCGGCAAATTCACCCCTCCACTTT	CASSLAANSPLHF
TRBV28	-	-	TRBJ2-5	TGTGCCAGCAGTCCCCCCGCAGGGTATCAAGAGACCCAGTACTTC	CASSPPAGYQETQYF
TRBV5-4	-	-	TRBJ1-3	TGTGCCAGCAGCCAAGGACAAAACTCTGGAAACACCATATATTTT	CASSQGQNSGNTIYF
TRBV12-3/TRBV12-4	TRBD2	once	TRBJ2-1	TGTGCCAGTCAGGGAGGGCCCTACAATGAGCAGTTCTTC	CASQGGPYNEQFF
TRBV18	-	once	TRBJ1-2	TGTGCCAGCTCACCGGCCCAGGGCGCATACACCTTC	CASSPAQGAYTF